A single sample is the source of the 11 T cell receptor beta chains below, sequenced in a study of T cell responses to AZD1222 COVID-19 vaccine. Sequencing used immunoSEQ multiplex PCR; TCRdb keeps in-frame clones, though not all of them. The sample contains about 150,000 clones, about 91% of which appear only once. The sample consisted of peripheral blood, taken on day 0 of AZD1222 vaccination. The receptors stem from an adult in good health.

This chain uses TRBV10-3 with TRBJ1-1, with TRBD1 as a possible D gene (5 bases). V lost 4 bases and J lost 11, with 14 bases in between. Germline assignment: CDR1 ENHRY and CDR2 SYGVKD. The CDR3 extends over 12 amino acids. The CDR3 sequence: CAISGGRGEAFF. CDR3 DNA sequence: TGTGCCATCAGTGGGGGGAGGGGTGAGGCTTTCTTT.

The chain recombines TRBV5-4 with TRBJ1-3; D is perhaps TRBD1 (5 bases). The CDR3 runs to 15 residues. V was cut by 4 bases and J by 5 bases, with 16 bases left in between. Germline CDR1 SGHNT, CDR2 YYREEE (reference sequence). The CDR3 DNA reads TGTGCCAGCAGCGTTGACGGGGCGAATCGAAACACCATATATTTT. Amino acids: CASSVDGANRNTIYF.

V and J are TRBV4-1 and TRBJ1-1, with TRBD1 identical over 8 bases. The CDR3 is 17 residues long. Trimming took 5 bases from V and 2 from J; bases not matched to a gene: 13. Germline lookup yields CDR1 MGHRA and CDR2 YSYEKL. The chain's CDR3 is CASSKDHLAGGNTEAFF. CDR3 DNA: TGCGCCAGCAGCAAGGACCACCTCGCAGGGGGCAACACTGAAGCTTTCTTT.

The chain joins TRBV6-4 to TRBJ1-2, with 10 nucleotides matching TRBD1. There are 15 residues in the CDR3. Germline CDR1 is MRHNA and CDR2 is SNTAGT. V shed 5 bases and J 5 bases; nucleotides not matched to a gene: 8. The CDR3, as DNA: TGTGCCAGCAGTCGGGACAGGGGAATACCATATGGCTACACCTTC. It translates to CASSRDRGIPYGYTF.

The rearrangement uses TRBV2 and TRBJ1-5; 7 bases are shared with TRBD1. Trimming removed 6 bases from V and 4 bases from J; junction bases left unmatched: 6. The length of the CDR3 is 14 residues. Germline V CDR1 and CDR2: SNHLY, FYNNEI. The CDR3 loop is CASSDRVGNQPQHF. As DNA, the CDR3 is TGTGCCAGCAGCGACAGGGTAGGAAATCAGCCCCAGCATTTT.

In its sample, this clone was seen once. The chain joins TRBV5-6 to TRBJ1-2; D is uncertain. V dropped 6 bases and J dropped 4 bases, with 13 bases sitting between them. The CDR3 runs 13 residues. From germline, CDR1 is SGHDT and CDR2 YYEEEE. The DNA of the CDR3 is TGTGCCAGCACCCCGTGGGGAGGCTATGGCTACACCTTC. Its protein is CASTPWGGYGYTF.

This chain connects TRBV4-3 to TRBJ1-5, with a tentative D call TRBD1 (5 bases). The V end lost 0 bases, the J end lost 4 bases, and 16 bases lay between the germline ends. The germline V gene has CDR1 LGHNA and CDR2 YSLEER. CDR3 length equals 17 residues. CDR3 in DNA: TGCGCCAGCAGCCAAGATGGTTATAGGGGCTCGAATCAGCCCCAGCATTTT. Translation: CASSQDGYRGSNQPQHF.

The rearrangement uses TRBV7-2 and TRBJ2-3; the match to TRBD2 covers 10 bases. CDR3 length: 15 amino acids. V lost 6 bases and J lost 1; bases outside the gene matches: 4. The germline V gene has CDR1 SGHTA and CDR2 FQGNSA. CDR3: CASSSGLAGTDTQYF. The CDR3 DNA reads TGTGCCAGCAGTTCAGGACTAGCGGGCACAGATACGCAGTATTTT.

The chain joins TRBV7-9 to TRBJ2-7; TRBD1 matches at 7 bases. This CDR3 comprises 15 residues. Germline CDR1 is SEHNR and CDR2 is FQNEAQ (reference sequence). The trim removed 1 base at V and 3 bases at J, leaving 6 bases unmatched. The CDR3 region has the DNA TGTGCCAGCAGCTTAGGAGCGACAGGGAACTACGAGCAGTACTTC. This codes for CASSLGATGNYEQYF.

This clone was seen once. The chain joins TRBV5-4 to TRBJ2-7; TRBD1 matches at 7 bases. V shed 2 bases and J 6 bases; nucleotides not matched to a gene: 8. The CDR3 totals 14 residues. The V gene's germline CDR1 is SGHNT and CDR2 YYREEE (reference sequence). The CDR3 loop reads CASSFRQGVSEQYF. The CDR3 DNA reads TGTGCCAGCAGCTTCCGTCAGGGGGTTAGCGAGCAGTACTTC.

This sequence joins TRBV20-1 and TRBJ2-2; TRBD2 agrees at 11 bases. This CDR3 is built from 17 residues. Germline assignment: CDR1 DFQATT and CDR2 SNEGSKA (reference sequence). V shed 3 bases, J shed 1 base, and the junction held 7 bases outside the gene matches. The CDR3 DNA reads as TGCAGTGCTAGTGAACTAGCGGGGGTTTGGAACACCGGGGAGCTGTTTTTT. Its translation is CSASELAGVWNTGELFF.